The 17 T cell receptor beta chains below all came from one sample that was sequenced in a study of cytomegalovirus exposure and HLA in healthy donors. Both 60 Vbeta primers and 13 Jbeta primers went into the PCR. This table comes from immunoSEQ multiplex PCR, and its TCRdb copy is limited to in-frame clones, with some not included. This table has under 55,000 clones, around 69% appearing once. The sample comprised PBMCs. The source of these receptors is a woman aged 25-40 years in good health and CMV-seronegative.

This clone was seen once. The V call is TRBV7-2, the J call TRBJ2-1; a possible D gene is TRBD2 (6 bases). The germline CDR1 and CDR2 sequences are SGHTA and FQGNSA. V shed 2 bases and J shed 3 bases, with 11 bases lying between them. The CDR3 is 15 residues long. In nucleotides, the CDR3 is TGTGCCAGCAGCTTACTAGCGACCATCTACAATGAGCAGTTCTTC. This gives the protein CASSLLATIYNEQFF.

The chain couples TRBV30 to TRBJ1-2, with a tentative D call TRBD1 (6 bases). The CDR3 loop spans 14 amino acids. CDR1 and CDR2 from the germline V gene are GTSNPN and SVGIG (reference sequence). Trimming removed 2 bases from V and 7 bases from J, with 17 bases in between. The CDR3 coding sequence is TGTGCCTGGAGTTTCTCCCAGGGGTCGACTGGCTACACCTTC. This gives the protein CAWSFSQGSTGYTF.

This chain connects TRBV30 to TRBJ1-6, with 8 positions matching TRBD1. V was pared by 2 bases and J by 0 bases, with 6 bases of the junction left unmatched. The CDR3 loop spans 17 amino acids. Germline-derived CDR1 and CDR2 are GTSNPN and SVGIG (reference sequence). CDR3 amino acids: CAWSSGQELSYNSPLHF. DNA of the CDR3: TGTGCCTGGAGTTCGGGACAGGAACTCTCCTATAATTCACCCCTCCACTTT.

This clone was detected only once. The J gene is TRBJ2-5, the V gene TRBV11-2; possibly TRBD2 for D (5 bases). Germline-derived CDR1 and CDR2 are SGHAT and FQNNGV. The V gene lost 1 base and the J gene lost 3 bases, with 12 bases spanning the gap. The CDR3 runs 15 residues. CDR3 DNA: TGTGCCAGCAGCTTAGGGGGAGCACCGAAAGAGACCCAGTACTTC. Translated, it gives CASSLGGAPKETQYF. Based on the CDR3 plus reference TRBV11-2 and TRBJ2-5, the full variable domain is EAGVAQSPRYKIIEKRQSVAFWCNPISGHATLYWYQQILGQGPKLLIQFQNNGVVDDSQLPKDRFSAERLKGVDSTLKIQPAKLEDSAVYLCASSLGGAPKETQYFGPGTRLLVL.

The sample holds a few counts of this clone. The chain joins TRBV7-6 to TRBJ2-3, with D perhaps matching TRBD2 (5 bases). V gave up 5 bases and J gave up 7 bases, with 16 bases separating them. The CDR3 runs 14 residues. CDR1 and CDR2 from the germline V gene are SGHVS and FNYEAQ. The DNA of the CDR3 is TGTGCCAGCAGCGTTACTAGGGAGTCAAATACGCAGTATTTT. This gives the protein CASSVTRESNTQYF.

The CDR3 coding sequence is TGTGCCAGCTCACCCGAGGGCTATGGCTACACCTTC. Translation gives CASSPEGYGYTF. V and J are TRBV18 and TRBJ1-2; no firm D call. The CDR3 extends over 12 amino acids. V was pared by 3 bases and J by 4 bases, with 6 bases between. Germline assignment: CDR1 KGHSH and CDR2 LQKENI.

Here the CDR3 reads CASSFWGRSDEQFF. The CDR3 DNA reads TGCGCCAGCAGCTTTTGGGGGCGTTCGGATGAGCAGTTCTTC. J is TRBJ2-1 and V is TRBV5-1; possibly TRBD1 for D (6 bases). CDR3 length: 14 amino acids. From germline, CDR1 is SGHRS and CDR2 YFSETQ. Trimming pared 2 bases from V and 8 bases from J, leaving 14 bases between.

The chain links TRBV30 to TRBJ1-1; no definite D call. The CDR3 loop spans 13 amino acids. V was clipped by 0 bases and J by 6 bases, with 11 bases between them. CDR1 GTSNPN and CDR2 SVGIG come from the germline V gene (reference sequence). The DNA for the CDR3 is TGTGCCTGGAGTGTCCTGCCGCAGGCTGAAGCTTTCTTT. Translating gives CAWSVLPQAEAFF.

This chain uses TRBV5-1 with TRBJ1-1, with a tentative D call TRBD1 (6 bases). Trimming removed 3 bases at V and 2 bases at J, with 11 bases between. CDR1 and CDR2 (germline): SGHRS, YFSETQ. This CDR3 contains 14 residues. The DNA of the CDR3 is TGCGCCAGCAGCTCATCCAGGGGTAACACTGAAGCTTTCTTT. Its protein product is CASSSSRGNTEAFF.

The chain uses TRBV6-6 and TRBJ2-7, with 9 nucleotides matching TRBD2. Germline trimming cut 3 bases from V and 3 bases from J; bases unmatched to any gene: 3. The CDR3 totals 14 residues. Germline CDR1 MNHNY, CDR2 SVGAGI (reference sequence). The CDR3 here is CASSYSGRLYEQYF. In DNA, the CDR3 is TGTGCCAGCAGTTATAGCGGGAGACTCTACGAGCAGTACTTC.

The chain couples TRBV5-1 to TRBJ1-3, with D tentatively TRBD1 (6 bases). The CDR3 sequence is 14 residues long. Trimming shortened V by 3 bases and J by 4 bases, and 11 bases separated the two germline ends. Germline-derived CDR1 and CDR2 are SGHRS and YFSETQ. The CDR3 here is CASSSRTGGNTIYF. CDR3 nucleotide sequence: TGCGCCAGCAGCTCACGAACAGGGGGAAACACCATATATTTT. The whole variable domain, remainder taken from reference TRBV5-1 and TRBJ1-3, is KAGVTQTPRYLIKTRGQQVTLSCSPISGHRSVSWYQQTPGQGLQFLFEYFSETQRNKGNFPGRFSGRQFSNSRSEMNVSTLELGDSALYLCASSSRTGGNTIYFGEGSWLTVV.

The chain combines TRBV6-6 with TRBJ2-7; D ambiguous. The CDR3 runs 12 residues. V was cut by 5 bases and J by 5 bases, with 10 bases left in between. Germline V CDR1 and CDR2: MNHNY, SVGAGI (reference sequence). The CDR3 region is CASSDILHEQYF. The DNA of the CDR3 is TGTGCCAGCAGTGACATACTCCACGAGCAGTACTTC.

The chain links TRBV14 to TRBJ2-1; TRBD2 matches 16 bases. The germline V gene encodes CDR1 SGHDN and CDR2 FVKESK. The CDR3 sequence is 17 residues long. Trimming at V came to 4 bases and at J to 7 bases, leaving 7 bases not matched to a gene. CDR3 DNA: TGTGCCAGCAGCCCCAAGGGACTAGCGGGGGGGCATAATGAGCAGTTCTTC. Protein product: CASSPKGLAGGHNEQFF.

V and J are TRBV18 and TRBJ1-1; D might be TRBD1 (6 bases). Looked up from germline, CDR1 is KGHSH and CDR2 is LQKENI. Trimming took off 3 bases at V and 2 bases at J, with 13 bases between the two ends. This CDR3 region has 15 residues. The CDR3 loop is CASSPRTERNTEAFF. In DNA, the CDR3 is TGTGCCAGCTCACCGCGGACAGAAAGAAACACTGAAGCTTTCTTT.

V gene TRBV28 combines with J gene TRBJ1-2; 9 positions agree with TRBD1. The germline V gene encodes CDR1 MDHEN and CDR2 SYDVKM. This CDR3 is 15 amino acids long. V shed 3 bases and J 5 bases; nucleotides not matched to a gene: 7. In DNA, the CDR3 is TGTGCCAGCAGTTTTTGGGGACAGGGACATTATGGCTACACCTTC. It translates to CASSFWGQGHYGYTF.

The rearrangement joins TRBV4-1 to TRBJ2-3; 9 bases map to TRBD2. The CDR3 spans 18 residues. The ends lost 0 bases at V and 3 bases at J; junction bases unmatched: 10. Looked up from germline, CDR1 is MGHRA and CDR2 is YSYEKL. The CDR3 DNA reads TGCGCCAGCAGCCAAGATTTGGCTAGCGGGAAACCAACAGATACGCAGTATTTT. Encoded protein: CASSQDLASGKPTDTQYF.

The chain couples TRBV7-9 to TRBJ1-5; 9 bases fit TRBD1. Trimming at V came to 8 bases and at J to 3 bases, leaving 2 bases not matched to a gene. The CDR3 contains 13 residues. CDR1 is SEHNR, CDR2 FQNEAQ, per germline (reference sequence). CDR3 in DNA: TGTGCCAGCGGGACAGGGTCCAATCAGCCCCAGCATTTT. As protein: CASGTGSNQPQHF.